Sequencing of this T cell receptor beta chain was carried out in a study of blood T cells in healthy people across ages. Overall study results and limits: Because donor CMV status was unknown, expanded clonotype changes were possibly confounded. Strong correlation linked observed beta diversity and percent naive T cells. Diversity figures based on one million T cells were deemed too low.

Through a sample-barcoded 5' primer and a J-beta primer mix, a second PCR was run for roughly 6 to 12 cycles. TCRdb called the 5' RACE reads again in MiXCR, with one record for every CDR3 protein. The repertoire includes approximately 700,000 distinct CDR3 sequences, about 34% of them detected once, and 15% to 19% sits in the top ten. A word on this clonotype: Its antigen is unknown. A clone one base away is much larger, so this may be a read error.

The clonotype was recovered from a woman older than 75 in good health. Sequences were obtained from blood.

The CDR3 here is CASSFRQGLNNKQFF. Here the CDR3 DNA reads TGTGCCAGCAGTTTCAGGCAGGGTCTAAACAATAAGCAGTTCTTC. This sequence joins TRBV27 and TRBJ2-1, with a possible D match to TRBD1 (5 bases). The CDR3 length is 15 residues. Germline-derived CDR1 and CDR2 are MNHEY and SMNVEV (reference sequence).